This TCR beta chain was observed in a study of shared clonotypes between healthy human individuals. CD45RA-negative memory and CD45RA+ naive subsets were split from the CD4+ cells. Assay: immunoSEQ multiplex PCR; the TCRdb copy retains only in-frame clones and omits some. This sample has over a million clones, with roughly 95% found just once. Germline CDR1 MNHNS, CDR2 SASEGT. This CDR3 is 14 amino acids long. The germline V and J ends were trimmed by 2 bases and 0 bases, with 8 bases remaining between them. The TCR comes from a man aged 25-45 years in good health. The sample consisted of naive CD4+ T cells sorted from blood. Stated subset: CD45RA+ positively selected. The V call is TRBV6-1, the J call TRBJ2-7; perhaps TRBD1 as D (5 bases). The CDR3 nucleotides read TGTGCCAGCAGTGAACACAGGTCCTCCTACGAGCAGTACTTC. The encoded protein is CASSEHRSSYEQYF.